Listed below are T cell receptor beta chains from one sample, sequenced in a study of blood T cell repertoires in COVID-19. Clones were read by immunoSEQ multiplex PCR, and TCRdb kept only the in-frame ones, dropping some. The table includes fewer than 200,000 clones, around 85% detected once. Sequenced material: peripheral blood. Receptors originate from an elderly woman with acute or convalescent COVID-19. Both conserved end residues are part of each CDR3. D genes are given only for firm matches. Size is stated for part of the rows, as once, few or many counts, or as a class when the clone is expanded.

J | V | D | size | DNA | CDR3
TRBJ2-1 | TRBV18 | TRBD2 | - | TGTGCCAGCTCACCAAAGACTAGCGGGAGTGGGGAGCAGTTCTTC | CASSPKTSGSGEQFF
TRBJ2-7 | TRBV4-3 | TRBD1 | - | TGCGCCAGCAGCCAAGATCAGAGACAGGGTTTTGGCGAGCAGTACTTC | CASSQDQRQGFGEQYF
TRBJ2-2 | TRBV19 | - | - | TGTGCCAGCTTGAGAGGATCTGGCGGGGAGCTGTTTTTT | CASLRGSGGELFF
TRBJ2-7 | TRBV3-1/TRBV3-2 | - | - | TGTGCCAGCACCCGGGCGGGTTACGAGCAGTACTTC | CASTRAGYEQYF
TRBJ2-1 | TRBV2 | TRBD2 | - | TGTGCCAGCAGGATAGCGGGGGGAGCCTACAATGAGCAGTTCTTC | CASRIAGGAYNEQFF
TRBJ1-1 | TRBV18 | TRBD1 | - | TGTGCCAGCTTCGAAGGGACAGGGAGGAACACTGAAGCTTTCTTT | CASFEGTGRNTEAFF
TRBJ2-7 | TRBV5-4 | TRBD1 | - | TGTGCCAGCAGCCCGGGACAGGCCTCCCCCTACGAGCAGTACTTC | CASSPGQASPYEQYF
TRBJ2-7 | TRBV2 | TRBD1 | few | TGTGCCAGCGCGTTTGACAGGGGGCTCGAGCAGTACTTC | CASAFDRGLEQYF
TRBJ1-4 | TRBV18 | - | - | TGTGCCAGCTCACGCAACAGGGCGGCAAATGAAAAACTGTTTTTT | CASSRNRAANEKLFF
TRBJ2-7 | TRBV7-2 | - | - | TGTGCCAGCAGCTTCGCTAACAGGGTCGACGAGCAGTACTTC | CASSFANRVDEQYF
TRBJ1-1 | TRBV9 | - | - | TGTGCCAGCAGCGTTTCAGTCATGAACACTGAAGCTTTCTTT | CASSVSVMNTEAFF
TRBJ2-7 | TRBV10-3 | TRBD2 | - | TGTGCCATCAGTGAGGGGCGGGGGGGCCTTTACGAGCAGTACTTC | CAISEGRGGLYEQYF
TRBJ2-2 | TRBV2 | TRBD2 | - | TGTGCCAGCAGTCTAGCGGGAGTAATCGGGGAGCTGTTTTTT | CASSLAGVIGELFF
TRBJ1-4 | TRBV19 | - | - | TGTGCCAGTATTGGGCAATCAAATGAAAAACTGTTTTTT | CASIGQSNEKLFF
TRBJ1-2 | TRBV5-5 | - | - | TGTGCCAGCAGCTTGGAACGGAACTATGGCTACACCTTC | CASSLERNYGYTF
TRBJ1-5 | TRBV19 | - | - | TGTGCCAGTAGTATCCTCCAGGGAACGGGCAATCAGCCCCAGCATTTT | CASSILQGTGNQPQHF
TRBJ1-6 | TRBV6-5 | - | - | TGTGCCAGCAGAACTCTGGTGGGCCATAATTCACCCCTCCACTTT | CASRTLVGHNSPLHF
TRBJ2-3 | TRBV4-2 | TRBD1 | few | TGTGCCAGCAGCCAAGATACCGGACAGGGGGCGGATACGCAGTATTTT | CASSQDTGQGADTQYF
TRBJ2-1 | TRBV3-1/TRBV3-2 | TRBD2 | - | TGTGCCAGCAGCCAAGATACGGGACTAGCGGCCTACAATGAGCAGTTCTTC | CASSQDTGLAAYNEQFF
TRBJ2-1 | TRBV5-6 | - | - | TGTGCCAGCAGCGCAACCGGGGGATACAATGAGCAGTTCTTC | CASSATGGYNEQFF
TRBJ1-1 | TRBV9 | - | - | TGTGCCAGCAGCGTAGAAGGAGAGAACACTGAAGCTTTCTTT | CASSVEGENTEAFF
TRBJ1-2 | TRBV18 | - | - | TGTGCCAGCTCACCAGAGGGCCCTAACTATGGCTACACCTTC | CASSPEGPNYGYTF
TRBJ1-1 | TRBV7-2 | TRBD1 | many | TGTGCCAGCAGCTTACTATTCGGGACAGGGGGCTCTGAAGCTTTCTTT | CASSLLFGTGGSEAFF
TRBJ1-2 | TRBV4-2 | - | - | TGTGCCAGCAGTCGACAGGCCCACTATGGCTACACCTTC | CASSRQAHYGYTF
TRBJ1-4 | TRBV19 | - | - | TGTGCCAGTAGTATGGGACGTAGGACAGATGGTGAAAAACTGTTTTTT | CASSMGRRTDGEKLFF
TRBJ1-5 | TRBV3-1/TRBV3-2 | - | - | TGTGCCAGCAGCCAAGATCGGAATCAGCCCCAGCATTTT | CASSQDRNQPQHF
TRBJ1-5 | TRBV18 | - | - | TGTGCCAGCTCACCCGACACCAATCAGCCCCAGCATTTT | CASSPDTNQPQHF
TRBJ2-3 | TRBV7-2 | TRBD2 | - | TGTGCCAGCAGCTTAGGTCGTGGAGGGCGGGGGGTCGTCACAGATACGCAGTATTTT | CASSLGRGGRGVVTDTQYF
TRBJ2-5 | TRBV7-9 | - | - | TGTGCCAGCAGCTTAGGAGGAGGTACTAGGGGGGAGACCCAGTACTTC | CASSLGGGTRGETQYF
TRBJ1-2 | TRBV14 | - | - | TGTGCCAGCAGCCAAGTAGGGGAAGCTAACTATGGCTACACCTTC | CASSQVGEANYGYTF
TRBJ1-6 | TRBV4-1 | TRBD1 | - | TGCGCCAGCAGCCAAGATCAACCGACAGGGTACTCACCCCTCCACTTT | CASSQDQPTGYSPLHF
TRBJ2-2 | TRBV2 | TRBD1 | - | TGTGCCAGCAGTGAGACAGGGGGGTACACCGGGGAGCTGTTTTTT | CASSETGGYTGELFF
TRBJ2-7 | TRBV4-2 | TRBD2 | - | TGTGCCAGCAGCCAAGCCATAGTAGCGGGAGGGGTCTACGAGCAGTACTTC | CASSQAIVAGGVYEQYF
TRBJ1-2 | TRBV18 | - | - | TGTGCCAGCTCAGACGCAGGGGAACCCTGCTTC | CASSDAGEPCF
TRBJ1-3 | TRBV18 | TRBD1 | - | TGTGCCAGCTCATCGGGACAGGGCTGGCACACCATATATTTT | CASSSGQGWHTIYF
TRBJ2-1 | TRBV7-2 | TRBD1 | - | TGTGCCAGCAGCTCTCGGGACAGGGGAATCCATGAGCAGTTCTTC | CASSSRDRGIHEQFF
TRBJ1-1 | TRBV11-2 | - | - | TGTGCCAGCAGCCCGAGTGGGGGCCTCACTGAAGCTTTCTTT | CASSPSGGLTEAFF
TRBJ2-5 | TRBV7-9 | - | once | TGTGCCAGCAGCTTAGGTGCTAGTCGCCAAGAGACCCAGTACTTC | CASSLGASRQETQYF
TRBJ1-2 | TRBV5-1 | TRBD1 | - | TGCGCCAGCAGCTCATCCGGGACAGGGACGGACTATGGCTACACCTTC | CASSSSGTGTDYGYTF
TRBJ1-2 | TRBV4-1 | - | - | TGCGCCAGCAGCAGCGGGCGGGGGAACTATGGCTACACCTTC | CASSSGRGNYGYTF
TRBJ2-3 | TRBV5-1 | TRBD2 | - | TGCGCCAGCAGCCCAGGACTAGCGGGAAACGCAGATACGCAGTATTTT | CASSPGLAGNADTQYF
TRBJ2-7 | TRBV5-1 | TRBD2 | few | TGCGCCAGCAGCTTGGAAGGTAGCGGGGGGTACTACGAGCAGTACTTC | CASSLEGSGGYYEQYF
TRBJ2-5 | TRBV5-1 | TRBD1 | few | TGCGCCAGCGGAATGGGACAGGGGTACCAAGAGACCCAGTACTTC | CASGMGQGYQETQYF